This TCR beta chain was recorded in a study of cytomegalovirus exposure and HLA in healthy donors. Details on this clone: Its antigen is still unknown.

Study results and limitations: In a later analysis, V- and J-gene trimming of beta chains associated with a DCLRE1C missense variant, replicated independently. The productive fraction for most TCR beta V segments was about 87% or about 30% in an earlier analysis.

PCR involved 60 Vbeta and 13 Jbeta primers. Produced via immunoSEQ multiplex PCR; TCRdb's table is partial and in-frame only. Here the sample spans over 150,000 clones, about 90% being singletons. CDR3 length: 17 amino acids. The ends were cut back, 2 bases at V and 0 bases at J, with 17 bases in the middle. From germline, CDR1 is MNHEY and CDR2 SMNVEV (reference sequence). What was sequenced was PBMCs. The sequence was collected from a girl less than two years old in good health and CMV-seronegative. J is TRBJ2-7 and V is TRBV27; D unclear. The CDR3 protein is CASSLKSVGRLSYEQYF. For the CDR3, the DNA is TGTGCCAGCAGTTTAAAATCTGTCGGCAGGCTCTCCTACGAGCAGTACTTC.